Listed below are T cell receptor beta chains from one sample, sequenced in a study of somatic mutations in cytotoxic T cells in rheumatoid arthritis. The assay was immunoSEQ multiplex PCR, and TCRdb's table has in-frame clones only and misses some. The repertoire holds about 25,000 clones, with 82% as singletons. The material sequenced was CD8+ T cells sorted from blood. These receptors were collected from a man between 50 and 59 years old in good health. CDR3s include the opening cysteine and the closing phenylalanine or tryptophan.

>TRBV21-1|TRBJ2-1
CASSKASGTSGGSPYNEQFF
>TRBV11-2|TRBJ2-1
CASRRLAGAREQFF
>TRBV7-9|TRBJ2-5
CASSQPDRGKETQYF
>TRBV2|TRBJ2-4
CASISRDRGTKNIQYF
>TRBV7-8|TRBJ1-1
CASSLALGGKAFF
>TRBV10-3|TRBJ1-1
CAISGGQVTNTEAFF
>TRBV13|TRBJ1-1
CASSLGSYTEAFF
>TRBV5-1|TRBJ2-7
CASSLRLPYEQYF
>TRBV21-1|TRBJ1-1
CASSKRGGQNWGTEAFF
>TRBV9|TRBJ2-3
CASSVVASGTDTQYF
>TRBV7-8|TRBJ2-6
CASSPREAGSGANVLTF
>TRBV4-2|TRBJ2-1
CASSQDGLAGEYNEQFF
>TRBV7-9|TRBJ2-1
CASSLPRLAGDDNNEQFF
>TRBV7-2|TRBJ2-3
CASSPWTIYTDTQYF
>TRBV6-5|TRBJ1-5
CASSFDRESAPQHF
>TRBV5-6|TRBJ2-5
CASSAGAGETQYF
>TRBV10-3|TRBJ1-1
CAIIRSLGQGRNTEAFF
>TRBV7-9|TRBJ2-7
CASSLEWISYEQYF
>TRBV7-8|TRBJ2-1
CATSRSTSVSYNEQFF
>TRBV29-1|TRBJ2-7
CSVRGTSGSSRPYEQYF
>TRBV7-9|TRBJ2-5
CASSKAGPKETQYF
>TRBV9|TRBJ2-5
CASSRPDRDSRETQYF
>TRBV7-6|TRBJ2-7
CASSPGGGFIVEQYF
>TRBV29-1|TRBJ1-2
CSVNTGGDGYTF
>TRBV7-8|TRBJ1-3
CASSFDSGRPGNTIYF
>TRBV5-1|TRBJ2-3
CASSSVRDRGLYF
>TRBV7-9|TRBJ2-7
CASSSYGQDEQYF
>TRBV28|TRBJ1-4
CASSLWLGTSNEKLFF
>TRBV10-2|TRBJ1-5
CASGQRPNQPQHF
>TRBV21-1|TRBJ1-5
CASGREGGEGNQPQHF
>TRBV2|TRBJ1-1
CASNRQSEAFF
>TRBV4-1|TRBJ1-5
CASSLVGGNQPQHF
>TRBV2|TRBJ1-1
CASSSGASSDTEAFF
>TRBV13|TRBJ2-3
CASSSSRREGGTQYF
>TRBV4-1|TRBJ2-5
CASSHVRGRETQYF
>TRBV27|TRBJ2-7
CASSSGQGQGSYSYEQYF
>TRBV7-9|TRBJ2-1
CASRPWTSGRYSNNNEQFF
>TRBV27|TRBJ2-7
CASRPFGDGTYEQYF
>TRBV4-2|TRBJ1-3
CASSQGVVGTGRNTIYF
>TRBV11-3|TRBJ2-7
CASSYASYEQYF
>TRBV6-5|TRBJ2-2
CASSYTPYTGELFF
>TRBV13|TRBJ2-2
CASAPGVTNTGELFF
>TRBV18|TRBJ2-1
CASSPGPKNSYNEQFF
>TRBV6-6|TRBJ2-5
CASSYPQGLWQETQYF
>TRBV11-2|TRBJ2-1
CASSSITHNEQFF
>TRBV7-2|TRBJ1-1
CASSHKGSNVGTEAFF
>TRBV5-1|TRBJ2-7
CASSLASQGPYEQYF
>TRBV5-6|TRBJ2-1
CASSLPSWGLAGGLAQFF
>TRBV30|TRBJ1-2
CAWRADTNYGYTF
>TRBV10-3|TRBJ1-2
CAISPGGVGNYGYTF
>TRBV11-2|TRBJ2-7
CASSFAGPLYEQYF
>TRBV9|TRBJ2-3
CASSVGGGRVDTQYF
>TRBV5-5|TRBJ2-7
CASSLDYEQYF
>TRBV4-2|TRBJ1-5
CASSQGAGRKEPQHF
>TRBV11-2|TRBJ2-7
CASSLNALGLAGGEQYF
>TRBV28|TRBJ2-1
CASNSPGTGRINEQFF
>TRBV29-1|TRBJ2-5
CSVEDFSRQARPQQETQYF
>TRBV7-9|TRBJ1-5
CASSVSGQDQPQHF
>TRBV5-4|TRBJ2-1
CASSFQQGTRSYNEQFF
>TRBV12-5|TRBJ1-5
CASGGQGEKQPQHF